One and the same sample provided the 21 T cell receptor beta chains below, sequenced in a study of blood T cell repertoires in COVID-19. The protocol was immunoSEQ multiplex PCR, while the TCRdb copy is restricted to in-frame clones and leaves out a portion. The repertoire holds roughly 220,000 clones, with 80% to 85% as singletons. The sample taken for sequencing was peripheral blood. The receptors stem from a woman aged 55-70 years with acute or convalescent COVID-19.

The chain is built from TRBV6-6 and TRBJ1-2; 7 nucleotides agree with TRBD1. After removal of 5 bases from V and 8 bases from J, the junction contained 8 bases not matched to a gene. Germline loops: CDR1 MNHNY, CDR2 SVGAGI (reference sequence). The CDR3 contains 13 residues. The CDR3 DNA reads as TGTGCCAGCAGTATGACAGGGATTCAGGGCTACACCTTC. Its protein product is CASSMTGIQGYTF.

The rearrangement links TRBV11-2 to TRBJ2-1; 9 bases agree with TRBD2. The V and J ends lost 5 bases and 4 bases, in that order; junction bases with no gene match: 6. In germline, CDR1 is SGHAT, CDR2 FQNNGV. The CDR3 contains 15 residues. The CDR3 spells CASSPTSGHYNEQFF. CDR3 in DNA: TGTGCCAGCAGCCCGACTAGCGGTCATTACAATGAGCAGTTCTTC.

Details on this clone: Within the sample, other DNA sequences also encode this same CDR3. The V call is TRBV5-1, the J call TRBJ2-7; 12 nucleotides match TRBD2. The V gene's germline CDR1 is SGHRS and CDR2 YFSETQ. Trimming removed 0 bases from V and 4 bases from J; junction bases left unmatched: 5. The CDR3 runs 16 residues. CDR3 region: CASSLAPSGGAYEQYF. DNA for the CDR3: TGCGCCAGCAGCTTGGCCCCTAGCGGGGGGGCGTACGAGCAGTACTTC.

V gene TRBV10-3 combines with J gene TRBJ2-5, with D perhaps TRBD1 (6 bases). CDR1 ENHRY and CDR2 SYGVKD come from the germline V gene. The CDR3 length is 14 residues. Trimming shortened V by 2 bases and J by 5 bases, and 12 bases separated the two germline ends. The DNA of the CDR3 is TGTGCCATCAGTGAGGGGGGCCAGGGGGAGACCCAGTACTTC. Its translation: CAISEGGQGETQYF.

This chain joins TRBV9 and TRBJ1-3, with TRBD1 as a possible D gene (5 bases). The germline V gene has CDR1 SGDLS and CDR2 YYNGEE. This CDR3 region has 16 residues. The V end lost 4 bases, the J end lost 0 bases, and 14 bases lay between the germline ends. The CDR3 protein is CASSSAWGGSGNTIYF. The CDR3 DNA reads TGTGCCAGCAGCTCTGCCTGGGGCGGCTCTGGAAACACCATATATTTT.

This clone was seen ten or more times. This rearrangement joins TRBV2 to TRBJ2-7; tentative D call: TRBD2 (5 bases). V was trimmed by 6 bases and J by 3 bases, leaving 12 bases between them. There are 13 residues in the CDR3. CDR1 and CDR2 (germline): SNHLY, FYNNEI. The CDR3 bases are TGTGCCAGCAGGTGGGGAGAACACTACGAGCAGTACTTC. It is translated as CASRWGEHYEQYF.

The genes are TRBV6-5 and TRBJ1-2; D unresolved. CDR3 length: 14 residues. Trimming removed 4 bases at V and 8 bases at J, with 17 bases between. Germline V gene data show CDR1 as MNHEY and CDR2 as SVGAGI. CDR3 protein: CASSSSRGSAGYTF. In nucleotides, the CDR3 is TGTGCCAGCAGTTCTTCCCGCGGTTCGGCGGGCTACACCTTC.

This chain joins TRBV19 and TRBJ1-3; TRBD1 aligns across 9 bases. The germline V gene has CDR1 LNHDA and CDR2 SQIVND (reference sequence). The CDR3 has 18 amino acids. J was trimmed by 0 bases and V by 3 bases; bases with no gene match: 9. CDR3 sequence reads: CASSILRTGEFSGNTIYF. The CDR3 bases are TGTGCCAGTAGTATTCTCCGGACAGGGGAATTCTCTGGAAACACCATATATTTT.

This clone was counted between two and nine times. This CDR3 reads CASSNVEAYGYTF. The CDR3 DNA reads as TGTGCCAGCAGTAACGTAGAGGCCTATGGCTACACCTTC. The chain has TRBV6-5 and TRBJ1-2; no definite D call. The CDR3 is made up of 13 amino acids. In germline, CDR1 is MNHEY, CDR2 SVGAGI. V lost 5 bases to trimming and J lost 4 bases, with 11 bases between them.

This chain uses TRBV12-3 or TRBV12-4 with TRBJ2-1, with D unclear. This CDR3 is 12 amino acids long. V was pared by 3 bases and J by 12 bases, with 12 bases between. CDR3 in amino acids: CASSFTRRGQFF. Written as DNA, the CDR3 is TGTGCCAGCAGTTTCACACGCAGAGGGCAGTTCTTC.

The chain carries TRBV29-1 and TRBJ2-7, with D possibly being TRBD1 (5 bases). The CDR3 consists of 13 residues. The germline V gene encodes CDR1 SQVTM and CDR2 ANQGSEA. V lost 4 bases to trimming and J lost 3 bases, with 13 bases between them. The CDR3 nucleotides are TGCAGCGTTGCTGGGGCCGCCAACTACGAGCAGTACTTC. Amino acids: CSVAGAANYEQYF.

Points on this clone: Other DNA sequences in this specimen translate into the identical CDR3. Here the CDR3 DNA reads TGTGCCAGCACCCCGGGGGATTCCACAGATACGCAGTATTTT. Translating gives CASTPGDSTDTQYF. This chain links TRBV28 with TRBJ2-3, with D possibly being TRBD2 (6 bases). CDR3 length equals 14 residues. The ends were cut back, 7 bases at V and 2 bases at J, with 13 bases in the middle. Looked up from germline, CDR1 is MDHEN and CDR2 is SYDVKM.

This clone was seen ten or more times. J is TRBJ1-2 and V is TRBV4-1; 9 bases are shared with TRBD1. Looked up from germline, CDR1 is MGHRA and CDR2 is YSYEKL. Trimming took 1 base from V and 1 from J; bases not matched to a gene: 7. CDR3 size: 17 residues. The CDR3 DNA sequence: TGCGCCAGCAGCCAAGTCCCCGGGACAGGGTTTAACTATGGCTACACCTTC. This sequence encodes CASSQVPGTGFNYGYTF.

This clone occurred a few times. This chain links TRBV28 with TRBJ1-1; 8 bases fit TRBD1. The germline V gene encodes CDR1 MDHEN and CDR2 SYDVKM. The V segment lost 6 bases and the J segment 4 bases; nucleotides outside the gene matches: 10. The CDR3 totals 15 residues. This chain's CDR3 is CASRAAGTGGTEAFF. CDR3 coding DNA: TGTGCCAGCAGGGCCGCCGGGACAGGCGGCACTGAAGCTTTCTTT.

The chain carries TRBV6-5 and TRBJ2-5; D not resolved. The CDR3 is 14 amino acids. V lost 4 bases and J lost 5, with 14 bases in between. Germline assignment: CDR1 MNHEY and CDR2 SVGAGI. The CDR3 DNA is TGTGCCAGCAGTTTATCCATTAACGGGGAGACCCAGTACTTC. As protein: CASSLSINGETQYF.

CDR3 coding DNA: TGCGCCAGCAGTGAGTCGACCGGACAGGGTCGGTTTTTATTCCTTGGAAACACCATATATTTT. It encodes CASSESTGQGRFLFLGNTIYF. The chain combines TRBV10-1 with TRBJ1-3, with 8 positions matching TRBD1. The length of the CDR3 is 21 residues. CDR1 is WNHNN and CDR2 is SYGVQD in the germline V gene (reference sequence). The V segment lost 0 bases and the J segment 3 bases; nucleotides outside the gene matches: 19.

The chain is built from TRBV9 and TRBJ2-5, with TRBD1 matching 8 bases. Trimming at V came to 3 bases and at J to 4 bases, leaving 8 bases not matched to a gene. Germline CDR1 is SGDLS and CDR2 is YYNGEE. This CDR3 spans 15 amino acids. The CDR3 protein is CASSGFGQGGETQYF. For the CDR3, the DNA is TGTGCCAGCAGCGGTTTTGGACAGGGTGGAGAGACCCAGTACTTC.

CDR3 region: CASSTGLPGNEQFF. CDR3 in DNA: TGTGCCAGCAGCACGGGACTCCCCGGCAATGAGCAGTTCTTC. V usage is TRBV7-3 and J usage is TRBJ2-1; tentative D call: TRBD2 (6 bases). Trimming left V 5 bases short and J 6 bases short, with 14 bases between. This CDR3 has 14 amino acids. Germline V gene data show CDR1 as SGHTA and CDR2 as FQGTGA.

The gene calls are TRBV2 and TRBJ1-2, with TRBD1 identical over 9 bases. V shed 7 bases, J shed 10 bases, and the junction held 10 bases outside the gene matches. The CDR3 consists of 13 residues. Germline V gives CDR1 SNHLY, CDR2 FYNNEI. CDR3 nucleotides: TGTGCCAGCACAGGCGGGACAGGGTGGGACTACACCTTC. This sequence encodes CASTGGTGWDYTF. The whole variable domain, remainder taken from reference TRBV2 and TRBJ1-2, is EPEVTQTPSHQVTQMGQEVILRCVPISNHLYFYWYRQILGQKVEFLVSFYNNEISEKSEIFDDQFSVERPDGSNFTLKIRSTKLEDSAMYFCASTGGTGWDYTFGSGTRLTVV.

V and J are TRBV5-1 and TRBJ1-1; D is uncertain. The germline gives CDR1 SGHRS, CDR2 YFSETQ. The V end was cut by 0 bases, the J end by 7 bases, with 19 bases between. This CDR3 has 16 residues. CDR3 coding DNA: TGCGCCAGCAGCTTGGTCCAGGCTGGTGTCGGGAGTGAAGCTTTCTTT. This encodes CASSLVQAGVGSEAFF.

This chain joins TRBV7-2 and TRBJ2-7; 7 bases agree with TRBD1. Germline V gene lookup returns CDR1 SGHTA and CDR2 FQGNSA. The CDR3 is 15 residues long. With 2 bases clipped from V and 3 bases from J, the junction kept 7 bases outside the gene matches. CDR3: CASSLSGQANYEQYF. As DNA, the CDR3 is TGTGCCAGCAGCTTAAGCGGACAGGCTAACTACGAGCAGTACTTC.